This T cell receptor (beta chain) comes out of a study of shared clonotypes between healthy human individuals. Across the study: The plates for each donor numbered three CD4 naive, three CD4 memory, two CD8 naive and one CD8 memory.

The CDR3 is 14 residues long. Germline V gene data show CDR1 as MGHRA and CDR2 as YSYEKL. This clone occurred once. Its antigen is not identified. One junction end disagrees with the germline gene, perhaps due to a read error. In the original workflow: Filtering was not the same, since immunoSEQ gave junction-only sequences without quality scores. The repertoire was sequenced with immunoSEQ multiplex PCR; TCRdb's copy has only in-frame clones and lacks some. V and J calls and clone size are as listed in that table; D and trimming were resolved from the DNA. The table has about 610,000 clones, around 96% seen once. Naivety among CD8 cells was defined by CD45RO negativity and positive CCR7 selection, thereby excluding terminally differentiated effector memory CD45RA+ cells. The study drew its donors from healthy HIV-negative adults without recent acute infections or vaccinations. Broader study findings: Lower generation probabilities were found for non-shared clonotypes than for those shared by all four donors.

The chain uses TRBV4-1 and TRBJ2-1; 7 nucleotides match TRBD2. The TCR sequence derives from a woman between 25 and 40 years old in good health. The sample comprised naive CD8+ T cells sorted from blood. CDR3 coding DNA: TGCGCCAGCAGCCAGGAGACTAGCTACCATGAGCAGTTCTTC. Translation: CASSQETSYHEQFF.